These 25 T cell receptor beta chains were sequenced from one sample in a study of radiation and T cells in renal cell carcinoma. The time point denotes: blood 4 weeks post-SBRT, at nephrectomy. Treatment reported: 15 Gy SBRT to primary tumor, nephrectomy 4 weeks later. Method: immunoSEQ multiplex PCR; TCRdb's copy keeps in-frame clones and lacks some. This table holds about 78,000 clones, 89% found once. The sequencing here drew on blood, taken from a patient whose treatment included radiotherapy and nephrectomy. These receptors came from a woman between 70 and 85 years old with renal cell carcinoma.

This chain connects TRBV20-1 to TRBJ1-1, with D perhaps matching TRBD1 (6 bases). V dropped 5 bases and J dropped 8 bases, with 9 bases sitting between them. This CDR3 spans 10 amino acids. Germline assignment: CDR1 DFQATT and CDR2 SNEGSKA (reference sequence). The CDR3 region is CSAWTEEAFF. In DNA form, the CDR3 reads TGCAGTGCTTGGACAGAAGAAGCTTTCTTT.

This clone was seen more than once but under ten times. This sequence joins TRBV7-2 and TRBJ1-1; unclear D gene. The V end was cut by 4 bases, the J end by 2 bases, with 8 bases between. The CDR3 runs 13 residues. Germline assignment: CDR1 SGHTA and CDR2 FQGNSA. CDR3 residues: CASSSQRNTEAFF. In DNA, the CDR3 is TGTGCCAGCAGCTCACAGCGAAACACTGAAGCTTTCTTT.

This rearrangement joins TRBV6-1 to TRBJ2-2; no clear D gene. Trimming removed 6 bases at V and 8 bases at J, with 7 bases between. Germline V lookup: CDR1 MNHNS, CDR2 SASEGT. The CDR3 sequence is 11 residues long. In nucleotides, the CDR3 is TGTGCCAGCAGGTTTCAAGGGGAGCTGTTTTTT. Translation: CASRFQGELFF.

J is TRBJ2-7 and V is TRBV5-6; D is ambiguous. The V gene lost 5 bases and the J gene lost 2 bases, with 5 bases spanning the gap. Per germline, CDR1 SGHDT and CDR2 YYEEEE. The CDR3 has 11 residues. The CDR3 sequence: CASSYTYEQYF. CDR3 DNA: TGTGCCAGCAGTTATACCTACGAGCAGTACTTC.

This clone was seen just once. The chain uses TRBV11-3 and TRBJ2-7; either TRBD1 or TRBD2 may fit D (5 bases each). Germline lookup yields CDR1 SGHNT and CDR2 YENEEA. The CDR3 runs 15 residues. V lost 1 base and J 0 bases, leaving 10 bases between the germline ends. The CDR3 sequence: CASSLVGTVSYEQYF. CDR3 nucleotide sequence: TGTGCCAGCAGCTTAGTCGGGACGGTCTCCTACGAGCAGTACTTC.

CDR3 nucleotides: TGCGCCAGCAGCTTGGTTACACCGAACACAGATACGCAGTATTTT. Translation gives CASSLVTPNTDTQYF. The chain recombines TRBV5-1 with TRBJ2-3; D unresolved. V lost 0 bases and J 2 bases, leaving 10 bases between the germline ends. This CDR3 comprises 15 residues. Germline CDR1 and CDR2: SGHRS and YFSETQ.

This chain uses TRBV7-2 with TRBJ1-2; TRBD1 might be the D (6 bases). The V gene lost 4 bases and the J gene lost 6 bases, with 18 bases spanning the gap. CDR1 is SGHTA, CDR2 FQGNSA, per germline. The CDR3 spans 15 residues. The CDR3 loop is CASSSDTGYRNGYTF. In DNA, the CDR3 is TGTGCCAGCAGCTCAGACACAGGGTATAGGAATGGCTACACCTTC.

The CDR3 loop is CASTPTGRAPLHF. The CDR3 DNA follows: TGTGCCAGCACCCCAACAGGTCGGGCACCCCTCCACTTT. The chain carries TRBV28 and TRBJ1-6, with D possibly being TRBD1 (5 bases). Trimming removed 7 bases at V and 11 bases at J, with 15 bases between. Germline values: CDR1 MDHEN, CDR2 SYDVKM. The CDR3 covers 13 residues.

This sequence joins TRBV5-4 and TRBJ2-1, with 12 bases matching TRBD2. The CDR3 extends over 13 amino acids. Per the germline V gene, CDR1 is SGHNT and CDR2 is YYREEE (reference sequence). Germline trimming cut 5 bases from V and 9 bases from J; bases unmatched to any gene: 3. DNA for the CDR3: TGTGCCAGCAGGCCTAGCGGGGGGGGTGAGCAGTTCTTC. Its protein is CASRPSGGGEQFF.

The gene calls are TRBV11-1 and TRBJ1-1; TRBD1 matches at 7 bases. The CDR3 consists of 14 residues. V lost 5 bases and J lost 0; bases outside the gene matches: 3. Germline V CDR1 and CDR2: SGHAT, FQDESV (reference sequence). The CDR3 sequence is CASSKGAVNTEAFF. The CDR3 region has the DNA TGTGCCAGCAGCAAGGGGGCGGTGAACACTGAAGCTTTCTTT.

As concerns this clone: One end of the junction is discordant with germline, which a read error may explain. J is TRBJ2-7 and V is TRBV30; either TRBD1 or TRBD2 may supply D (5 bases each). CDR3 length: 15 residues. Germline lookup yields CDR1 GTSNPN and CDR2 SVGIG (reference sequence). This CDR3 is CAWSAGTVRSPMVGF. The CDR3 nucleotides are TGTGCCTGGAGTGCCGGGACCGTCCGATCTCCGATGGTTGGATTC.

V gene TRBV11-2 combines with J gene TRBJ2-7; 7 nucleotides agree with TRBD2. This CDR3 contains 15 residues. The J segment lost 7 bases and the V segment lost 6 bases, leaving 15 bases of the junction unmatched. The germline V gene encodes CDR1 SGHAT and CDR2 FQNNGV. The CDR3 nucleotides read TGTGCCAGCAGTCCGGGGGGACGGCTTTTGACAGAGCAGTACTTC. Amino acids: CASSPGGRLLTEQYF.

The CDR3 nucleotides are TGCGCCAGCAGCGTTTACAGGGGAATGGAGACCCAGTACTTC. Translating it yields CASSVYRGMETQYF. The V and J genes are TRBV5-1 and TRBJ2-5; TRBD1 matches at 7 bases. This CDR3 has 14 residues. The germline V gene has CDR1 SGHRS and CDR2 YFSETQ. V dropped 4 bases and J dropped 5; count of bases not matched to a gene: 8.

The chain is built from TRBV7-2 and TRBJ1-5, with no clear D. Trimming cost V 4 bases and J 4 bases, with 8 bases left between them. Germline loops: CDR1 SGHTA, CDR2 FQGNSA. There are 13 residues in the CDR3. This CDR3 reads CASSYRQNQPQHF. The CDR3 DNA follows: TGTGCCAGCAGCTATCGGCAGAATCAGCCCCAGCATTTT.

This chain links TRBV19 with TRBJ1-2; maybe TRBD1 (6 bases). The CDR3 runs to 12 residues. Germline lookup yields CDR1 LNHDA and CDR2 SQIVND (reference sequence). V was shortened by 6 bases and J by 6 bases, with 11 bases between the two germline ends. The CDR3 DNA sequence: TGTGCCAGTAGGTCAGGGGCGGATGGCTACACCTTC. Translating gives CASRSGADGYTF.

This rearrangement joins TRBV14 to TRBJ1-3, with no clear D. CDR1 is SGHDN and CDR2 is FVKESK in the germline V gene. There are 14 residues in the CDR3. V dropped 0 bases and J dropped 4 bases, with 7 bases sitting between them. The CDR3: CASSQEGSGNTIYF. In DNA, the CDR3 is TGTGCCAGCAGCCAAGAGGGGTCCGGAAACACCATATATTTT.

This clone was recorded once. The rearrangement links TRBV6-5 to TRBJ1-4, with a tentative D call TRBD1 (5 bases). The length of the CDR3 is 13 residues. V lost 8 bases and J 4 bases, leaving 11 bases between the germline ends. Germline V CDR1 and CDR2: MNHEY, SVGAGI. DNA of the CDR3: TGTGCCAGCGGGGGTTCGGGTAATGAAAAACTGTTTTTT. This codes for CASGGSGNEKLFF.

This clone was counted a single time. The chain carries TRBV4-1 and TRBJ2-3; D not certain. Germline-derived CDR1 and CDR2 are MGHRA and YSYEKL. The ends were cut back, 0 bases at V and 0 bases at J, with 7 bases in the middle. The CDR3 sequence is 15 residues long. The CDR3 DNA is TGCGCCAGCAGCCAAGATTGGCCTAGCACAGATACGCAGTATTTT. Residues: CASSQDWPSTDTQYF.

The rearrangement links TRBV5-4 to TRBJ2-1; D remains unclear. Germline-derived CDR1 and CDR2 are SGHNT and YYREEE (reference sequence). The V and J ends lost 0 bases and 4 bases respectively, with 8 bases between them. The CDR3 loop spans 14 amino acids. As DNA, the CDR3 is TGTGCCAGCAGCTTGGAGGTTAGGTACAATGAGCAGTTCTTC. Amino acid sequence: CASSLEVRYNEQFF.

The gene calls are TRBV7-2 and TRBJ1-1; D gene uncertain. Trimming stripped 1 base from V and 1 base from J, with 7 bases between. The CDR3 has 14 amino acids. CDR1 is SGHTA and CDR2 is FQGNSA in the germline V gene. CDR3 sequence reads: CASSLGGRNTEAFF. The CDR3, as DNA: TGTGCCAGCAGCTTAGGAGGGAGGAACACTGAAGCTTTCTTT.

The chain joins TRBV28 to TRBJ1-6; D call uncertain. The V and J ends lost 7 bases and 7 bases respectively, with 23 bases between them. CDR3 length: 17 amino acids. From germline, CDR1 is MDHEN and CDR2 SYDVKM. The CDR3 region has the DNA TGTGCCAGCACCCCGCCCCAGGCCCTGATGGGAAATTCACCCCTCCACTTT. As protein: CASTPPQALMGNSPLHF.

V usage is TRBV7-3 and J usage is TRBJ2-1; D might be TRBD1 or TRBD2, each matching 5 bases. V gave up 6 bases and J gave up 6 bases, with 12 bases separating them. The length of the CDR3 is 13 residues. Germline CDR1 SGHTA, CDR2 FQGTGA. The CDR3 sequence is CASRNTGTNEQFF. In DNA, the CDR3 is TGTGCCAGCAGAAACACTGGGACCAATGAGCAGTTCTTC.

CDR3 nucleotide sequence: TGTGCCTGGAGTGGGGTGGGTCATACTGAAGCTTTCTTT. This sequence encodes CAWSGVGHTEAFF. V gene TRBV30 combines with J gene TRBJ1-1; D unresolved. Trimming took off 1 base at V and 5 bases at J, with 11 bases between the two ends. CDR1 is GTSNPN and CDR2 is SVGIG in the germline V gene (reference sequence). This CDR3 comprises 13 residues.

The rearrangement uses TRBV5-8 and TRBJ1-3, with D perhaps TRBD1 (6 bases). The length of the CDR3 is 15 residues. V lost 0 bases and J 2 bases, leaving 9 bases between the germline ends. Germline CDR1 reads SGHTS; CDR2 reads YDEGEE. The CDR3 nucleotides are TGTGCCAGCAGCTTGGTTACAGGGCCTGGAAACACCATATATTTT. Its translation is CASSLVTGPGNTIYF.

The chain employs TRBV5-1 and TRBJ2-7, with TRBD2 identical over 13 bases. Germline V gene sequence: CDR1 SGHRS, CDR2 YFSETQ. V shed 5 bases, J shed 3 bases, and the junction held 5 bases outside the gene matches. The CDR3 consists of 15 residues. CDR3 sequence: CASSHGTSGVYEQYF. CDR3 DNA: TGCGCCAGCAGTCACGGGACTAGCGGGGTCTACGAGCAGTACTTC.